The clone carrying this TCR beta chain was seen a few times. These data come from a study of T cell repertoires in cytomegalovirus infection. The germline V gene has CDR1 SGHRS and CDR2 YFSETQ. The CDR3 length is 14 residues. After removal of 4 bases from V and 10 bases from J, the junction contained 8 bases not matched to a gene. TCRdb passed the reads through MiXCR, listing each CDR3 protein once. The sample has approximately 250,000 distinct CDR3 sequences; 9.1% are singletons. This TCR was recovered from a human donor in good health (CMV status not recorded). Some clones in this sample may be carry-over from other donors' samples. The V and J genes are TRBV5-1 and TRBJ1-6, with 7 bases that match TRBD1. The sample comprised PBMCs. The CDR3 nucleotides are TGCGCCAGCAGCCAGACAGGGAGAGTATCACCCCTCCACTTT. This sequence encodes CASSQTGRVSPLHF. The full variable domain, its missing parts supplied by reference TRBV5-1 and TRBJ1-6, is KAGVTQTPRYLIKTRGQQVTLSCSPISGHRSVSWYQQTPGQGLQFLFEYFSETQRNKGNFPGRFSGRQFSNSRSEMNVSTLELGDSALYLCASSQTGRVSPLHFGNGTRLTVT.